This T cell receptor (beta chain) was sequenced in a study of shared clonotypes between healthy human individuals. TCRdb's copy holds only in-frame clones and misses some; the assay was immunoSEQ multiplex PCR. The sample lists around 2.5 million clones, 93% seen once, with approximately 0.35% in the top ten. Notes on this clone: Its antigen remains unidentified.

General study findings and limits: Sorted-subset sequencing was shown by rarefaction to be incomplete despite large depth. Clonotype sharing across a few donors was observed for about 5.5% of naive CD4 clonotypes.

Those who donated, Caucasian adults without exception, all lived in Nashville, Tennessee. Sequenced: naive CD4+ T cells from PBMCs. Subset noted: CD45RA+ positively selected. This TCR was sampled from a man between 18 and 29 years old in good health. Some clones in this sample may be carry-over from other donors' samples.

The DNA for the CDR3 is TGTGCCAGCAGCACAGGGACTAGCGGGAGTGAGGGTGAGCAGTTCTTC. As protein: CASSTGTSGSEGEQFF. The chain couples TRBV2 to TRBJ2-1; 14 bases align to TRBD2. Looked up from germline, CDR1 is SNHLY and CDR2 is FYNNEI. V was pared by 6 bases and J by 9 bases, with 10 bases of the junction left unmatched. CDR3 size: 16 residues. Full variable domain (remainder filled in from reference TRBV2 and TRBJ2-1): EPEVTQTPSHQVTQMGQEVILRCVPISNHLYFYWYRQILGQKVEFLVSFYNNEISEKSEIFDDQFSVERPDGSNFTLKIRSTKLEDSAMYFCASSTGTSGSEGEQFFGPGTRLTVL.